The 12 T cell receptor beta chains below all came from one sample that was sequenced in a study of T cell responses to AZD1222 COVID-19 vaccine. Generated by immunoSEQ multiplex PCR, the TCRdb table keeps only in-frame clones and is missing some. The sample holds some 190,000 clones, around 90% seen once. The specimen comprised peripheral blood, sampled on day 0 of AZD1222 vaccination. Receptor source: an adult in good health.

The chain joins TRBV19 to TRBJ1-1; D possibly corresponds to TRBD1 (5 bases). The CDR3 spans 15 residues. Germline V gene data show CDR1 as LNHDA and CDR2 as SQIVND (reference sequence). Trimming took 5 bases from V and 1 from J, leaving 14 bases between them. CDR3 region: CASSSGLRWNTEAFF. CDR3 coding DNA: TGTGCCAGTAGTTCGGGACTCCGATGGAACACTGAAGCTTTCTTT.

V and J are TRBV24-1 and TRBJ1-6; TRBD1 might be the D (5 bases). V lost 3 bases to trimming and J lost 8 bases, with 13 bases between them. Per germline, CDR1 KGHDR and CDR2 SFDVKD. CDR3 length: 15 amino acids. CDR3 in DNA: TGTGCCACCAGTGATGCCCGGGACGGTGATTCACCCCTCCACTTT. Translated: CATSDARDGDSPLHF.

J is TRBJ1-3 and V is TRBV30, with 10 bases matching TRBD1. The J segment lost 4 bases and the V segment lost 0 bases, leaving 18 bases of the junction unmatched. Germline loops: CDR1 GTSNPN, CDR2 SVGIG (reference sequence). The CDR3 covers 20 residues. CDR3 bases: TGTGCCTGGAGTGTACAGGGCGTGACAGGGGGCCTAGAGGCGGGAAACACCATATATTTT. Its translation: CAWSVQGVTGGLEAGNTIYF.

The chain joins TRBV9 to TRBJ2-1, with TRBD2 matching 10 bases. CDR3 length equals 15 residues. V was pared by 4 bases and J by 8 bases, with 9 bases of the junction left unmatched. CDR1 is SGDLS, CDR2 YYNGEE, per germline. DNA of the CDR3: TGTGCCAGCAGCTCTTCCGGGACTAGCGTCCATGAGCAGTTCTTC. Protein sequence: CASSSSGTSVHEQFF. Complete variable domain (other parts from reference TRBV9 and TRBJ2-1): DSGVTQTPKHLITATGQRVTLRCSPRSGDLSVYWYQQSLDQGLQFLIQYYNGEERAKGNILERFSAQQFPDLHSELNLSSLELGDSALYFCASSSSGTSVHEQFFGPGTRLTVL.

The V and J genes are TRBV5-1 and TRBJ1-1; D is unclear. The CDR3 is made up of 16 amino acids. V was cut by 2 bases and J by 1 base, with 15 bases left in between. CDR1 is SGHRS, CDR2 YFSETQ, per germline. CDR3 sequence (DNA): TGCGCCAGCAGCTTTATCCCCTCCACCACGAACACTGAAGCTTTCTTT. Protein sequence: CASSFIPSTTNTEAFF.

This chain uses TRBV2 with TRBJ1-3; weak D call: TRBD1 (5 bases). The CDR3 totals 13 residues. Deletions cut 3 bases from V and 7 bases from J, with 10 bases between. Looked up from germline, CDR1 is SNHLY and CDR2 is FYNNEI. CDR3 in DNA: TGTGCCAGCAGTGATCCTGAGGGGAACACCATATATTTT. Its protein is CASSDPEGNTIYF.

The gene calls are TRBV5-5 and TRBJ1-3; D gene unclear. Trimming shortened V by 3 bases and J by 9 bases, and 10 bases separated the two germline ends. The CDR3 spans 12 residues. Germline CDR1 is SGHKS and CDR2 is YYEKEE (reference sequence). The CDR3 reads CASSYASRTIYF. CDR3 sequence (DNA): TGTGCCAGCAGCTACGCCAGTCGCACCATATATTTT.

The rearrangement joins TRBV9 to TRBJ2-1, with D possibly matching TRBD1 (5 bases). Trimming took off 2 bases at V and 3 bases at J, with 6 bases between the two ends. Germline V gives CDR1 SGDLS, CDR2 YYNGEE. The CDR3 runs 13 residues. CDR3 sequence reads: CASSVDSYNEQFF. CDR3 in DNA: TGTGCCAGCAGCGTTGACAGCTACAATGAGCAGTTCTTC.

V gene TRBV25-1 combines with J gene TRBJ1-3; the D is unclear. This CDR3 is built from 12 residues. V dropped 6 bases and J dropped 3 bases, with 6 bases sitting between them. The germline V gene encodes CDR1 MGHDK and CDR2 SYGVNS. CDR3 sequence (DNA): TGTGCCAGCAGCTCCGGTGGAAACACCATATATTTT. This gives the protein CASSSGGNTIYF.

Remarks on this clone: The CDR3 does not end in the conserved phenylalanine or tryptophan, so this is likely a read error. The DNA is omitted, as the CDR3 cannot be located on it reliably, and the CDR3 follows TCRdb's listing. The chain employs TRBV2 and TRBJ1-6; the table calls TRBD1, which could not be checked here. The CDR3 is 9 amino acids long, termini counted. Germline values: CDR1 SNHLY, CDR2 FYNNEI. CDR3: CASSDRGVV.

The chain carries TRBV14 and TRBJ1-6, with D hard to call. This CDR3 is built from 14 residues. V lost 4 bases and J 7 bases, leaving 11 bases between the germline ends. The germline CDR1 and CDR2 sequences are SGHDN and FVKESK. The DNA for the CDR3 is TGTGCCAGCAGCCGAGAGTTATGGAATTCACCCCTCCACTTT. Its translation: CASSRELWNSPLHF.

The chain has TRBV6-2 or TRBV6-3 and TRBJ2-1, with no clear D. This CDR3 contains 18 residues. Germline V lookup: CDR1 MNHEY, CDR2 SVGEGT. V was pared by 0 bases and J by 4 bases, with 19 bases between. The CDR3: CASSYSSNYRSPYNEQFF. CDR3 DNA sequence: TGTGCCAGCAGTTACTCGTCGAACTACCGTTCCCCTTACAATGAGCAGTTCTTC.